A selection of T cell receptor beta chains follows, all from one sample in a study of brain T cells in children with intractable seizures. The data were produced by immunoSEQ multiplex PCR, yet TCRdb's version contains in-frame clones alone and is incomplete. The sample carries 300,000 to 400,000 clones, 85% to 95% recorded once. The sequences come from peripheral blood, collected roughly 5 months after surgery. The receptors shown here come from a boy in the first two years of life with tuberous sclerosis and intractable seizures. CDR3s include the opening cysteine and the closing phenylalanine or tryptophan. The D gene is left open where the match is weak. The listing skips clone size in some rows; elsewhere it reads once, few, many or a size class.

>.|once|TRBJ2-7|TRBV19
CASSPSMGYEQYF
TGTGCCAGTAGTCCCTCGATGGGCTACGAGCAGTACTTC
>.|once|TRBJ1-2|TRBV11-2
CASSLDTRSGGYTF
TGTGCCAGCAGCTTAGATACGCGTTCGGGTGGCTACACCTTC
>.|.|TRBJ1-1|TRBV12-3/TRBV12-4
CASSLRQNTEAFF
TGTGCCAGCAGTTTACGGCAGAACACTGAAGCTTTCTTT
>.|once|TRBJ1-4|TRBV9
CASSADSAATNEKLFF
TGTGCCAGCAGCGCAGACAGCGCCGCAACTAATGAAAAACTGTTTTTT
>.|.|TRBJ1-4|TRBV2
CASSRTPNEKLFF
TGTGCCAGCTCCAGGACGCCGAATGAAAAACTGTTTTTT
>.|.|TRBJ2-7|TRBV19
CASSIRGDEQYF
TGTGCCAGTAGTATAAGGGGGGATGAGCAGTACTTC
>.|.|TRBJ1-4|TRBV13
CASSSSQAPDRGNEKLFF
TGTGCCAGCAGTTCTTCTCAAGCCCCGGACAGAGGGAATGAAAAACTGTTTTTT
>.|.|TRBJ2-1|TRBV2
CASSELAPQFF
TGTGCCAGCAGTGAACTAGCCCCTCAGTTCTTC
>TRBD1|once|TRBJ2-4|TRBV28
CASSFGQGLNIQYF
TGTGCCAGCAGTTTCGGACAGGGGTTGAACATTCAGTACTTC
>TRBD1|.|TRBJ1-2|TRBV28
CASSVTGPGGYTF
TGTGCCAGCAGTGTGACAGGGCCGGGTGGCTACACCTTC
>TRBD2|once|TRBJ2-2|TRBV6-4
CASSDSRAGENTGELFF
TGTGCCAGCAGTGACTCGAGGGCGGGAGAGAACACCGGGGAGCTGTTTTTT
>.|.|TRBJ1-1|TRBV12-5
CASGLSPGTLDTEAFF
TGTGCTAGTGGTTTGTCCCCAGGGACACTCGACACTGAAGCTTTCTTT
>.|.|TRBJ1-4|TRBV6-5
CASSYSAYNEKLFF
TGTGCCAGCAGTTACAGTGCATATAATGAAAAACTGTTTTTT
>.|.|TRBJ1-3|TRBV18
CASSPLGGGGNTIYF
TGTGCCAGCTCACCCCTCGGAGGCGGAGGAAACACCATATATTTT
>.|.|TRBJ2-1|TRBV11-2
CASSLPVGRGNEQFF
TGTGCCAGCAGCCTCCCAGTTGGTAGGGGTAATGAGCAGTTCTTC
>TRBD2|.|TRBJ2-1|TRBV14
CASSQGGSGSPPPYNEQFF
TGTGCCAGCAGCCAAGGGGGTAGCGGGAGCCCCCCTCCCTACAATGAGCAGTTCTTC
>.|.|TRBJ1-6|TRBV11-1
CASSPIRGPNSPLHF
TGTGCCAGCAGCCCTATCCGGGGCCCCAATTCACCCCTCCACTTT
>TRBD1|.|TRBJ2-3|TRBV24-1
CATSDGGQGWSTDTQYF
TGTGCCACCAGTGATGGAGGACAGGGATGGAGCACAGATACGCAGTATTTT
>.|.|TRBJ1-2|TRBV28
CASLGGRANYGYTF
TGTGCCAGCCTGGGGGGGAGGGCGAACTATGGCTACACCTTC
>.|.|TRBJ2-2|TRBV15
CATSRDGPPIGELFF
TGTGCCACCAGCAGAGACGGACCCCCGATCGGGGAGCTGTTTTTT